Here is one T cell receptor (beta chain) with its context. Antigen unknown. Each CDR3 protein is one row after TCRdb ran MiXCR on the 5' RACE reads. The table shows 250,000 to 300,000 distinct CDR3 sequences, with around a sixth occurring only once. The entry originates in a study of T-cell memory formation after mild COVID-19. About the research overall: Among the donors, TCR clusters were largely specific to each donor. Study-level results: Chiefly within CM and EM were the contracting CD4+ clones; CD8+ ones were within EMRA. Clones from the second wave (peaking day 37) had unconfirmed SARS-CoV-2 specificity. The pre-infection memory compartment contained some responding clones, suggesting cross-reactive memory joined.

V lost 2 bases, J lost 2 bases, and 3 bases stayed unmatched. The CDR3 has 14 amino acids. CDR1 LNHNV and CDR2 YYDKDF come from the germline V gene (reference sequence). The sample consisted of PBMCs or a T cell subset sorted from them (not recorded which). The clonotype originates from a man aged 18 to 30 who had mild COVID-19 (a few samples of this study predate the infection). Cell type and time point are not known. This chain uses TRBV15 with TRBJ2-7, with 7 bases lining up with TRBD1. CDR3 nucleotide sequence: TGTGCCACCAGCAGAAGGACAGGACCCTACGAGCAGTACTTC. It specifies CATSRRTGPYEQYF.